This record covers a single TCR beta chain. Its antigen is currently unknown. The data stem from a study of Graves' ophthalmopathy and Graves' hyperthyroidism. Overall study findings and caveats: Ophthalmopathy progression was predicted with about 71% sensitivity and 72% to 75% specificity.

Transcripts of RNA were the source for amplifying TCR beta CDR3 regions. An initial RT-PCR round employing HTBI primers preceded a second-round multiplex PCR. TCRdb used MiXCR to reprocess the multiplex PCR reads, holding one entry per CDR3 protein. The sample carries 650,000 to 900,000 distinct CDR3 sequences, approximately 40% recorded once. Ophthalmopathy-affected donors exhibited moderate-to-severe activity, CAS ≥3, NOSPECS ≥4, and duration under 3 months. The clonotype comes from an adult man with Graves' ophthalmopathy. The sequenced material came from peripheral blood.

The CDR3 protein is CASSLGTVVQETQYF. CDR3 bases: TGTGCCAGCAGCTTAGGGACGGTGGTCCAAGAGACCCAGTACTTC. V and J are TRBV2 and TRBJ2-5; tentatively, D is TRBD1 or TRBD2 (5 bases each). This CDR3 has 15 amino acids. In germline, CDR1 is SNHLY, CDR2 FYNNEI. Trimming cost V 6 bases and J 1 base, with 15 bases left between them.